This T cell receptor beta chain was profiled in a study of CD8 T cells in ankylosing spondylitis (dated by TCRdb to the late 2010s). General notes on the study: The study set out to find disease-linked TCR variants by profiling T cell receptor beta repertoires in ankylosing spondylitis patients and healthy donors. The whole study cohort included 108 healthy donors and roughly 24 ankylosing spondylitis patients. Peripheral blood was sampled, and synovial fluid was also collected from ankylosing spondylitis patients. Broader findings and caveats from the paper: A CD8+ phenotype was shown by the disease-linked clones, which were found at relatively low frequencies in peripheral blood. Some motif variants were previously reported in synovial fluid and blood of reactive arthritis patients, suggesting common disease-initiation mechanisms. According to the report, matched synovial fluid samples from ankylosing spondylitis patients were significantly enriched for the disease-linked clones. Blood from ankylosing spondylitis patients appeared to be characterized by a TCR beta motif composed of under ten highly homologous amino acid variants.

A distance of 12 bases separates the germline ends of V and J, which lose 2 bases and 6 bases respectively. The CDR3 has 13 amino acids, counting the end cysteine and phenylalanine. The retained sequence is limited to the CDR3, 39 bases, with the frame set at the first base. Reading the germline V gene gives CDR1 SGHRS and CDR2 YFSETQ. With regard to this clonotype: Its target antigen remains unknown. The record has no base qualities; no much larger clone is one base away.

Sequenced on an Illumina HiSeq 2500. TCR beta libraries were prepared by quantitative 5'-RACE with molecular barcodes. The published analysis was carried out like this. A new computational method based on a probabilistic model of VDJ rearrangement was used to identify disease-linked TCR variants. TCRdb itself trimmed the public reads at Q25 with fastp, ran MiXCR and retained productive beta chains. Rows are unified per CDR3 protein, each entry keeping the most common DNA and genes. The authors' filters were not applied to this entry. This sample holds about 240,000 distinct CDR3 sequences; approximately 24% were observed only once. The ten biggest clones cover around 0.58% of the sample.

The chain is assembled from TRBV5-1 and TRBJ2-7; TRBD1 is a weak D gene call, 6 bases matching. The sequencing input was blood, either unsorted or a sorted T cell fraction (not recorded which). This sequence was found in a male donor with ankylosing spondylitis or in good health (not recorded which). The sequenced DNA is TGCGCCAGCAGCTTACAGGGACCAGCCGAGCAGTACTTC. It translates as CASSLQGPAEQYF.